This note documents a single T cell receptor beta chain sequence. Its cognate antigen is unknown. Looked up from germline, CDR1 is LGHNA and CDR2 is YNFKEQ. This CDR3 is 16 amino acids long. Trimming stripped 1 base from V and 5 bases from J, with 17 bases between. This sample is part of a study of blood T cells in healthy people across ages. Study conclusions and caveats: Among long-lived donors, naive CD4+ cells were more numerous and diversity higher than in aged donors.

Then a second PCR, running roughly 7 to 11 cycles, was carried out with a sample-barcoded 5' primer and a J-beta primer mix. Each cDNA molecule was tagged by a template-switch adaptor that had 12 random nucleotides. Every sample gave at least 3 million paired-end reads containing CDR3. Each CDR3 protein is one row after TCRdb ran MiXCR on the 5' RACE reads. The sample lists hundreds of thousands of distinct CDR3 sequences; around three fifths were seen once. This chain joins TRBV4-2 and TRBJ2-5, with a possible D match to TRBD1 (6 bases). This sequence originates from a man aged 40-55 years in good health. Sequencing input: blood. CDR3 residues: CASSQADRRMRETQYF. CDR3 sequence (DNA): TGTGCCAGCAGCCAAGCCGACAGGCGGATGCGGGAGACCCAGTACTTC.